A single sample gave rise to the 9 T cell receptor beta chains below, sequenced in a study of PD-L1 blockade in urothelial cancer. Time point: peripheral blood 6 weeks after treatment start. This table comes from immunoSEQ multiplex PCR, and its TCRdb copy is limited to in-frame clones, with some not included. The repertoire holds about 36,000 clones, over 65% seen once, with roughly a tenth in the top ten. The specimen was PBMCs, collected around atezolizumab (anti-PD-L1) treatment. All receptors derive from a man in his forties with urothelial cancer.

V usage is TRBV7-3 and J usage is TRBJ2-1; 11 nucleotides align to TRBD1. Germline V lookup: CDR1 SGHTA, CDR2 FQGTGA. There are 16 residues in the CDR3. V was pared by 3 bases and J by 2 bases, with 3 bases of the junction left unmatched. CDR3 in DNA: TGTGCCAGCAGCTTCCTGGGACAGGGGGCCTACAATGAGCAGTTCTTC. Protein: CASSFLGQGAYNEQFF.

This chain joins TRBV6-1 and TRBJ2-7; 7 bases map to TRBD1. Trimming cost V 3 bases and J 2 bases; bases outside gene matches: 7. This CDR3 comprises 15 residues. Germline V gene sequence: CDR1 MNHNS, CDR2 SASEGT. In nucleotides, the CDR3 is TGTGCCAGCAGTGACTCCGGACAGGTTACCTACGAGCAGTACTTC. Protein: CASSDSGQVTYEQYF.

This chain uses TRBV6-5 with TRBJ1-3; D uncertain. The CDR3 is 13 residues long. Per germline, CDR1 MNHEY and CDR2 SVGAGI. Trimming took 8 bases from V and 0 from J, leaving 8 bases between them. This CDR3 reads CASAAGSGNTIYF. DNA for the CDR3: TGTGCCAGCGCAGCGGGCTCTGGAAACACCATATATTTT.

The rearrangement joins TRBV30 to TRBJ1-1; a possible D gene is TRBD1 (5 bases). Germline V CDR1 and CDR2: GTSNPN, SVGIG (reference sequence). The CDR3 totals 15 residues. Trimming took off 2 bases at V and 0 bases at J, with 13 bases between the two ends. CDR3 region: CAWSLGGLMNTEAFF. Written as DNA, the CDR3 is TGTGCCTGGAGTCTGGGGGGACTAATGAACACTGAAGCTTTCTTT.

This clone was seen only once. The chain has TRBV6-5 and TRBJ1-2, with 9 bases matching TRBD1. CDR3 length: 12 residues. V was pared by 4 bases and J by 8 bases, with 2 bases of the junction left unmatched. Germline-derived CDR1 and CDR2 are MNHEY and SVGAGI. The CDR3 DNA reads as TGTGCCAGCAGTTCACAGGGGGCGGGCTACACCTTC. It yields the protein CASSSQGAGYTF.

The V call is TRBV5-8, the J call TRBJ2-2; tentative D call: TRBD1 (10 bases). Germline V gene lookup returns CDR1 SGHTS and CDR2 YDEGEE. The CDR3 extends over 18 amino acids. Between the trimmed V and J ends, which lost 4 bases and 4 bases, there was a span of 23 bases. CDR3 nucleotide sequence: TGTGCCAGCAGCGGTAGACAGGGGGCAGCGGGAGGCACCGGGGAGCTGTTTTTT. As protein: CASSGRQGAAGGTGELFF. Combining the CDR3 with reference TRBV5-8 and TRBJ2-2 gives the whole variable domain EAGVTQSPTHLIKTRGQQATLRCSPISGHTSVYWYQQALGLGLQFLLWYDEGEERNRGNFPPRFSGRQFPNYSSELNVNALELEDSALYLCASSGRQGAAGGTGELFFGEGSRLTVL.

V and J are TRBV30 and TRBJ1-1, with 8 bases that match TRBD1. The CDR3 extends over 18 amino acids. V lost 0 bases to trimming and J lost 3 bases; unmatched junction nucleotides: 15. From germline, CDR1 is GTSNPN and CDR2 SVGIG (reference sequence). The CDR3 sequence: CAWSVLRTGWLGHTEAFF. In nucleotides, the CDR3 is TGTGCCTGGAGTGTACTGCGGACAGGGTGGTTAGGTCACACTGAAGCTTTCTTT.

V is TRBV6-1 and J is TRBJ1-4, with D maybe TRBD1 (6 bases). The CDR3 length is 14 residues. Germline V gives CDR1 MNHNS, CDR2 SASEGT. V was pared by 7 bases and J by 7 bases, with 16 bases between. The CDR3 here is CASNEGTPPEKLFF. Written as DNA, the CDR3 is TGTGCCAGCAACGAGGGGACACCCCCTGAAAAACTGTTTTTT.

The chain has TRBV30 and TRBJ1-3; D unclear. Germline values: CDR1 GTSNPN, CDR2 SVGIG (reference sequence). This CDR3 spans 15 amino acids. V lost 2 bases to trimming and J lost 0 bases, with 11 bases between them. The CDR3 DNA follows: TGTGCCTGGAGTCTATACGGGAGCTCTGGAAACACCATATATTTT. This encodes CAWSLYGSSGNTIYF.